Described below is a single TCR beta chain sequence and its context. CDR3 length: 13 amino acids. Trimming took 1 base from V and 8 from J; bases not matched to a gene: 3. Germline-derived CDR1 and CDR2 are SGHKS and YYEKEE (reference sequence). This sample was taken from a study of T cell changes during pregnancy in multiple sclerosis. Profiling relied on immunoSEQ multiplex PCR, and the TCRdb table lists in-frame clones only, not all of them. The sample lists around 48,000 clones, about 88% seen once, with around 3.3% in the top ten. V usage is TRBV5-5 and J usage is TRBJ2-4, with 7 bases aligning to TRBD2. Sequenced here: CD8+ T cells from peripheral blood mononuclear cells, sampled before pregnancy. The source is a female donor with multiple sclerosis, enrolled in a pregnancy study. The CDR3 DNA reads as TGTGCCAGCAGCTTGCAGGCGGGGGACATTCAGTACTTC. Protein sequence: CASSLQAGDIQYF.